The text below deals with one T cell receptor (beta chain). Antigen specificity is unknown. The method was immunoSEQ multiplex PCR; TCRdb's version includes in-frame clones alone and lacks a portion of them. The top ten clones hold about 1.5% of a sample with about 140,000 clones, under 95% of them seen once. The sample comes from a study of T cell responses to AZD1222 COVID-19 vaccine. Across the whole study: Timing groups of about 4 and about 12 weeks for second doses were pooled.

Study-level points and caveats: Spike-specific TCR repertoires showed rising breadth and depth after two AZD1222 doses. Regions left unmutated in variants are reportedly the target of nearly half of spike-specific TCRs. Among the donors, most were white British and more were female, and clonal diversity was possibly underestimated.

The sequence came from an adult in good health. This specimen consisted of peripheral blood, obtained on day 0 of AZD1222 vaccination.

The CDR3 reads CASSDRTGANYGYTF. CDR3 sequence (DNA): TGTGCCAGCAGTGACCGGACAGGGGCTAACTATGGCTACACCTTC. The chain has TRBV6-1 and TRBJ1-2; TRBD1 agrees at 9 bases. Trimming removed 3 bases from V and 0 bases from J; junction bases left unmatched: 2. CDR3 length: 15 amino acids. The V gene's germline CDR1 is MNHNS and CDR2 SASEGT.